This TCR beta chain was profiled in a study of blood T cells in healthy people across ages. A second PCR, run for roughly 7 to 12 cycles, used a sample-barcoded 5' primer plus a J-beta primer mix. Each CDR3 protein gets one entry after TCRdb re-called the 5' RACE reads with MiXCR. The data hold more than 1,400,000 distinct CDR3 sequences, with 42% observed a single time. Total RNA was isolated from each sample in quantities of at least 6 micrograms. Trimming removed 5 bases from V and 3 bases from J; junction bases left unmatched: 7. This CDR3 contains 15 residues. The germline gives CDR1 SSHAT, CDR2 FNYEAQ (reference sequence). This clonotype showed up just a few times.

The chain links TRBV7-7 to TRBJ2-1; 7 nucleotides align to TRBD1. This TCR derives from a young woman in good health. Sequenced sample: blood. In DNA form, the CDR3 reads TGTGCCAGCAGCAAAACCGGGACAGTCTACAATGAGCAGTTCTTC. Translating gives CASSKTGTVYNEQFF.